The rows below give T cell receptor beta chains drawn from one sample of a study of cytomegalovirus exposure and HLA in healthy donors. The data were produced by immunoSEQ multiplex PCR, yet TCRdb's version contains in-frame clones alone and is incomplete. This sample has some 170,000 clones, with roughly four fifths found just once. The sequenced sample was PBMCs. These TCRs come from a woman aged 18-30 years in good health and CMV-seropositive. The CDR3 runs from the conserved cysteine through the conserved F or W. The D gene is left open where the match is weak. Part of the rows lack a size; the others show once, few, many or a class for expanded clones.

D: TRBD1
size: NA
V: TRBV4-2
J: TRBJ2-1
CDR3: CASSLKVRTGNHEQFF
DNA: TGTGCCAGCAGCCTCAAGGTCAGGACAGGCAACCATGAGCAGTTCTTC

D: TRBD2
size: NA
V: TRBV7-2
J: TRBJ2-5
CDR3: CASSYLFAGGPNCSETQYF
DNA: TGTGCCAGCAGCTACTTATTCGCGGGGGGGCCGAATTGTTCGGAGACCCAGTACTTC

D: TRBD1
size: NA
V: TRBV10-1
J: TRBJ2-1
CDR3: CASSLLTGGEQFF
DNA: TGCGCCAGCAGTCTGTTAACAGGGGGTGAGCAGTTCTTC

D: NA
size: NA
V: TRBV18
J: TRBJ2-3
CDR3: CASSGISTDTQYF
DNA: TGTGCCAGCTCCGGGATTAGCACAGATACGCAGTATTTT

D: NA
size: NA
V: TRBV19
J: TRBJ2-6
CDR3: CASSIGSQPVLTF
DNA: TGTGCCAGTAGTATCGGGTCTCAACCCGTCCTGACTTTC

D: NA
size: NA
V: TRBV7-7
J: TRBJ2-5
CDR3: CASSFGILAETQYF
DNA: TGTGCTAGCAGCTTCGGGATATTGGCGGAGACCCAGTACTTC

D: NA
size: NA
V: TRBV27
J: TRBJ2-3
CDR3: CASSLVPGADTQYF
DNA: TGTGCCAGCAGTTTAGTCCCGGGGGCAGATACGCAGTATTTT

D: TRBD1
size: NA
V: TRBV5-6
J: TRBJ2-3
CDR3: CASSLGTGDSDTQYF
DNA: TGTGCCAGCAGCTTGGGGACAGGGGATTCGGATACGCAGTATTTT

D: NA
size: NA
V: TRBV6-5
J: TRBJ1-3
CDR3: CASSYGVAGNTIYF
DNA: TGTGCCAGCAGTTATGGGGTAGCGGGAAACACCATATATTTT

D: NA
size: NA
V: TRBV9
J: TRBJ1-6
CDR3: CASSGGGSYNSPLHF
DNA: TGTGCCAGCAGCGGCGGGGGCTCCTATAATTCACCCCTCCACTTT

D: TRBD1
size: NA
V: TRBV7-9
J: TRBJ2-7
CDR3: CSGMTGSSYEQYF
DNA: TGTTCCGGAATGACAGGGAGCTCCTACGAGCAGTACTTC

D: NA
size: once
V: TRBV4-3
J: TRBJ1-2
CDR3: CASSGGRDYGYTF
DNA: TGCGCCAGCAGCGGGGGGAGGGACTATGGCTACACCTTC

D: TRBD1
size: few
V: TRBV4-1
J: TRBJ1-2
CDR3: CASSPNRRDRGFVDYGYTF
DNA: TGCGCCAGCAGCCCGAATCGCCGGGACAGGGGGTTTGTAGACTATGGCTACACCTTC

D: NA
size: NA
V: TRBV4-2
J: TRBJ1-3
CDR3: CASSQGDIGNTIYF
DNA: TGTGCCAGCAGCCAAGGGGACATTGGAAACACCATATATTTT

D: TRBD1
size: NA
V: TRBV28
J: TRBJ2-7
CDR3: CASNRDSQDPIYF
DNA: TGTGCCAGCAACCGGGACAGTCAGGATCCCATTTACTTC

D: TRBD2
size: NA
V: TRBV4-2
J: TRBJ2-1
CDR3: CASSQVSGGFNNEQFF
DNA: TGTGCCAGCAGCCAAGTTAGCGGGGGGTTTAACAATGAGCAGTTCTTC

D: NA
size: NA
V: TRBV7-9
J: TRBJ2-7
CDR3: CASSLGGGTPYEQYF
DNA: TGTGCCAGCAGCTTAGGAGGGGGTACCCCCTACGAGCAGTACTTC

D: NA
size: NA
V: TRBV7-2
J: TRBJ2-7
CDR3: CASSLTYYEQYF
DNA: TGTGCCAGCAGCTTAACTTATTACGAGCAGTACTTC

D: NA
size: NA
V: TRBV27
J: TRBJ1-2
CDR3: CASSLFYRRDYGYTF
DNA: TGTGCCAGCAGTTTATTTTACAGGAGAGACTATGGCTACACCTTC

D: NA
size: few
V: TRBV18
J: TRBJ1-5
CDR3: CASSEQGNQPQHF
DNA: TGTGCCAGCTCAGAACAGGGAAATCAGCCCCAGCATTTT

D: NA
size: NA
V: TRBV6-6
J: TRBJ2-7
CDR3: CASSYRTEYEQYF
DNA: TGTGCCAGCAGTTACCGGACAGAGTACGAGCAGTACTTC

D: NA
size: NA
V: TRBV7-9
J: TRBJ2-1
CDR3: CASSFGGATNEQFF
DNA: TGTGCCAGCAGCTTTGGGGGGGCTACAAATGAGCAGTTCTTC

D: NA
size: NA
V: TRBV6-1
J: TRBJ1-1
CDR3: CASNRNTEAFF
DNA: TGTGCCAGCAACAGAAACACTGAAGCTTTCTTT

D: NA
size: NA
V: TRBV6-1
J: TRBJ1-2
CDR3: CASSERGQGRYGYTF
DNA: TGTGCCAGCAGTGAAAGAGGTCAGGGCCGGTATGGCTACACCTTC

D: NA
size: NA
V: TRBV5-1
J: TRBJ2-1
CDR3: CASSPSYGPDSYNEQFF
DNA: TGCGCCAGCAGCCCCAGTTATGGGCCTGACTCCTACAATGAGCAGTTCTTC

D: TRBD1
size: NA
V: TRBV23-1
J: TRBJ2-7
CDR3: CASRRTGGNYEQYF
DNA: TGCGCCAGCAGAAGGACAGGGGGCAATTACGAGCAGTACTTC

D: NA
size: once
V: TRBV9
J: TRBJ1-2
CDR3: CASSAAEGRDYGYTF
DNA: TGTGCCAGCAGCGCCGCTGAAGGGAGGGACTATGGCTACACCTTC

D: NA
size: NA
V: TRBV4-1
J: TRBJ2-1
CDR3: CASSQDLVGALSSYNEQFF
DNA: TGCGCCAGCAGCCAAGATTTGGTGGGGGCCCTAAGCTCCTACAATGAGCAGTTCTTC

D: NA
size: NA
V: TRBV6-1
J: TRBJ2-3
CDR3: CATRMSTGFGYF
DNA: TGTGCCACCCGTATGAGTACGGGATTCGGGTATTTT

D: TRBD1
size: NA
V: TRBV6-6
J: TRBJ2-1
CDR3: CASGTGRVNEQFF
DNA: TGTGCCAGCGGGACAGGGAGAGTGAATGAGCAGTTCTTC

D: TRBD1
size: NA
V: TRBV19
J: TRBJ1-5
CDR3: CASSNRFYSIGQGSHQPQHF
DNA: TGTGCCAGTAGTAACAGATTCTACTCTATCGGACAGGGAAGTCATCAGCCCCAGCATTTT

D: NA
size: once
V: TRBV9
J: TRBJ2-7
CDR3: CASSVGETYEQYF
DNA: TGTGCCAGCAGCGTAGGCGAAACCTACGAGCAGTACTTC

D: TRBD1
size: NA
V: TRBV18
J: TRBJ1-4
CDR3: CASQKDRGEKLFF
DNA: TGTGCCAGCCAAAAGGACAGGGGAGAAAAACTGTTTTTT

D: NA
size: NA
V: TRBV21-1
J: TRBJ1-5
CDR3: CASPAASINQPQHF
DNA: TGTGCCAGCCCCGCCGCGTCAATTAATCAGCCCCAGCATTTT

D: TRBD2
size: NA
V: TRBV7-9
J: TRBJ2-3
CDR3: CASSSSGGPTDTQYF
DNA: TGTGCCAGCAGCTCGTCGGGGGGGCCCACAGATACGCAGTATTTT

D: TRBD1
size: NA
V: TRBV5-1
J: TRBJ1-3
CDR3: CASSSSTGLAGNTIYF
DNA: TGCGCCAGCAGCTCCTCGACAGGGTTGGCTGGAAACACCATATATTTT

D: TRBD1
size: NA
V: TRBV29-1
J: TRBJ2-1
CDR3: CSVEDEGARRNEQFF
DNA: TGCAGCGTTGAAGATGAGGGGGCCCGACGTAATGAGCAGTTCTTC

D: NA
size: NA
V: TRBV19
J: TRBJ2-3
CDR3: CASSIAVPDTQYF
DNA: TGTGCCAGTAGTATAGCGGTTCCAGATACGCAGTATTTT

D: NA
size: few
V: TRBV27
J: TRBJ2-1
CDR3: CASSLWGGPYNEQFF
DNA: TGTGCCAGCAGTTTATGGGGGGGCCCCTACAATGAGCAGTTCTTC

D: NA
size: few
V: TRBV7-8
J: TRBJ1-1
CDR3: CASSPAAVNTEAFF
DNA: TGTGCCAGCAGCCCAGCGGCGGTGAACACTGAAGCTTTCTTT

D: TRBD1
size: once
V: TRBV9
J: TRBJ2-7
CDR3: CASSERDRGRGSYEQYF
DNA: TGTGCCAGCAGCGAACGGGACAGGGGGCGCGGTAGTTACGAGCAGTACTTC

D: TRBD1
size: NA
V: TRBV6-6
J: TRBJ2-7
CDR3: CASSPGQGILYEQYF
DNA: TGTGCCAGCAGTCCCGGACAGGGAATTTTATACGAGCAGTACTTC

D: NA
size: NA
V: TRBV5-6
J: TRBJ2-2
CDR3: CASRTTGNTGELFF
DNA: TGTGCCAGCAGGACGACAGGGAACACCGGGGAGCTGTTTTTT

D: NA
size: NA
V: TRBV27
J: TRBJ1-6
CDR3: CASSLFGSGASPLHF
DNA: TGTGCCAGCAGTTTGTTTGGGTCAGGGGCTTCACCCCTCCACTTT

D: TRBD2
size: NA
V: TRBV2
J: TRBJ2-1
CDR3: CASYSLAGVGEQFF
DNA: TGTGCCAGCTATAGCCTAGCGGGGGTGGGTGAGCAGTTCTTC

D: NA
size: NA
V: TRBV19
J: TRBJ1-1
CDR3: CASSTTVYTEAFF
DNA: TGTGCCAGTAGTACCACAGTTTACACTGAAGCTTTCTTT

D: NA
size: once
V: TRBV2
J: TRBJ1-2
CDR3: CASSEGGARGYTF
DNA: TGTGCCAGCAGTGAAGGCGGGGCAAGAGGCTACACCTTC

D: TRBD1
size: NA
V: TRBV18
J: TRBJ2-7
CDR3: CASSTGQGIFYEQYF
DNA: TGTGCCAGCTCAACGGGACAGGGAATTTTCTACGAGCAGTACTTC

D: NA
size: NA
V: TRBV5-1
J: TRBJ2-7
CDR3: CASSPPTGYEQYF
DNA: TGCGCCAGCAGCCCCCCGACGGGCTACGAGCAGTACTTC

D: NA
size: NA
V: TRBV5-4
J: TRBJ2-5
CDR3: CASSLTQQETQYF
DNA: TGTGCCAGCAGCTTAACCCAGCAAGAGACCCAGTACTTC